Each of the 5 T cell receptor beta chains below was sequenced from the same sample in a study of shared clonotypes between healthy human individuals. Sequencing was performed with immunoSEQ multiplex PCR; in TCRdb, only in-frame clones are kept and a portion is missing. The sample carries 2 million to 2.5 million clones, 93% recorded once. The sequencing sample was made of naive CD4+ T cells from PBMCs. Specified subset: CD45RA+ positively selected. The origin of the receptors is a man between 18 and 29 years old in good health. Some clones in this sample may be carry-over from other donors' samples.

V and J are TRBV5-1 and TRBJ2-7; D is unresolved. V was cut by 3 bases and J by 0 bases, with 4 bases left in between. Germline CDR1 is SGHRS and CDR2 is YFSETQ. This CDR3 has 12 amino acids. Here the CDR3 reads CASSWSSYEQYF. CDR3 DNA sequence: TGCGCCAGCAGCTGGAGCTCCTACGAGCAGTACTTC.

The rearrangement links TRBV11-2 to TRBJ1-1; weak D call: TRBD1 (6 bases). Trimming removed 2 bases from V and 11 bases from J, with 15 bases in between. The CDR3 spans 13 residues. Germline CDR1 and CDR2: SGHAT and FQNNGV. CDR3 region: CASSLLRGAMAFF. The DNA for the CDR3 is TGTGCCAGCAGCTTACTCAGGGGCGCTATGGCTTTCTTT.

The gene calls are TRBV9 and TRBJ2-1; D is tentatively TRBD1 or TRBD2 (5 bases each). Per germline, CDR1 SGDLS and CDR2 YYNGEE. V was pared by 0 bases and J by 6 bases, with 16 bases between. The CDR3 length is 16 residues. CDR3 in amino acids: CASSVAALAGTNEQFF. The CDR3 DNA sequence: TGTGCCAGCAGCGTAGCGGCGCTAGCAGGGACCAATGAGCAGTTCTTC.

V gene TRBV19 combines with J gene TRBJ1-5; D uncertain. V lost 9 bases, J lost 1 base, and 13 bases lay in between. The length of the CDR3 is 14 residues. Germline V gene lookup returns CDR1 LNHDA and CDR2 SQIVND (reference sequence). CDR3 sequence (DNA): TGTGCCAGCCGGGCCGAGGTCAGCAATCAGCCCCAGCATTTT. Protein sequence: CASRAEVSNQPQHF.

This clone came up a few times. This sequence joins TRBV28 and TRBJ1-2; D ambiguous. Trimming took off 4 bases at V and 4 bases at J, with 16 bases between the two ends. Germline values: CDR1 MDHEN, CDR2 SYDVKM. The CDR3 runs 15 residues. CDR3 bases: TGTGCCAGCAGTTACCGCCAGGCCCCGCTCTATGGCTACACCTTC. Its translation: CASSYRQAPLYGYTF.